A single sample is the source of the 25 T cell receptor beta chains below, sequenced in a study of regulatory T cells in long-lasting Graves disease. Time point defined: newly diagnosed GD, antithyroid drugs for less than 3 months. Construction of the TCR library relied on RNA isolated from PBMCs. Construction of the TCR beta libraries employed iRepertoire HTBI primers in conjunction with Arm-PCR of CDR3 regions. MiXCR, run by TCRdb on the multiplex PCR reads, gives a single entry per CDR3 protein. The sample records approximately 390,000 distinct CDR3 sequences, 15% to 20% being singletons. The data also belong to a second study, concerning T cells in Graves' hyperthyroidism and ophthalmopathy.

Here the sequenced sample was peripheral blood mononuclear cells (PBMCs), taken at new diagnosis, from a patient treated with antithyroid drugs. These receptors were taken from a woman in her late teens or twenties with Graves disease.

The DNA of the CDR3 is TGCGCCAGCAGTTGGAGGGGGCCAAATGAGCAGTTCTTC. Translation gives CASSWRGPNEQFF. The chain combines TRBV5-1 with TRBJ2-1, with a tentative D call TRBD1 (7 bases). V lost 5 bases to trimming and J lost 7 bases, with 13 bases between them. Looked up from germline, CDR1 is SGHRS and CDR2 is YFSETQ. The CDR3 has 13 residues.

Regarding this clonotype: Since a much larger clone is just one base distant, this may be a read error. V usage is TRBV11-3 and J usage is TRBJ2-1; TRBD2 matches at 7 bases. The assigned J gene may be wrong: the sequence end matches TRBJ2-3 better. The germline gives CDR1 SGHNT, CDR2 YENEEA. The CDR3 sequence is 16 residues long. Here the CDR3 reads CASSLGTNGNTDTQYF. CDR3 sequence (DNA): TGTGCCAGCAGCTTGGGGACTAACGGAAACACAGATACGCAGTATTTT.

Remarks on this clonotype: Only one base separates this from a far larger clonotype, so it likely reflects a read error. CDR3 nucleotides: TGTGCCAGCAGGGGGGACAACTCCTACGAGCAGTACTTC. Its protein product is CASRGDNSYEQYF. The genes are TRBV6-1 and TRBJ2-7; D possibly corresponds to TRBD1 (6 bases). There are 13 residues in the CDR3. The ends were cut back, 6 bases at V and 0 bases at J, with 9 bases in the middle. Germline loops: CDR1 MNHNS, CDR2 SASEGT.

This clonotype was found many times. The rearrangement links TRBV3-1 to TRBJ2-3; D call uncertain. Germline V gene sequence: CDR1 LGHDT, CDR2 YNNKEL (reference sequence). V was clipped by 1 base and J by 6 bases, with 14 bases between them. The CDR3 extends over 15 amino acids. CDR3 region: CASSQVGLGRDTQYF. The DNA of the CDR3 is TGTGCCAGCAGCCAAGTTGGCCTAGGTCGGGATACGCAGTATTTT.

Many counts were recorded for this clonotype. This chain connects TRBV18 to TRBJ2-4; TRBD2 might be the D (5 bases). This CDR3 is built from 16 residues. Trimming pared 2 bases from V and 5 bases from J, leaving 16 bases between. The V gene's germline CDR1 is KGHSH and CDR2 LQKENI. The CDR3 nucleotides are TGTGCCAGCTCACCAGGGAGCCCCGACTCGGAAAACATTCAGTACTTC. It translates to CASSPGSPDSENIQYF.

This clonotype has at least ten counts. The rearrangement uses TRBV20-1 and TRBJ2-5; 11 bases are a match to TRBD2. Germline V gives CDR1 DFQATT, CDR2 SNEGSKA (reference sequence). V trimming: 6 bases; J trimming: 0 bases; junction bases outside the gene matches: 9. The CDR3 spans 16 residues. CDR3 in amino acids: CSASPMTSGNQETQYF. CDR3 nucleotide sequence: TGCAGTGCCTCCCCAATGACTAGCGGGAACCAAGAGACCCAGTACTTC.

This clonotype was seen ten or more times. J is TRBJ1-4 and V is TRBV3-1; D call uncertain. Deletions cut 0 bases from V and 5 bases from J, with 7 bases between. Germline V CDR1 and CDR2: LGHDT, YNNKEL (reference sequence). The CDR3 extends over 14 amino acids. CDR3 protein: CASSQEERNEKLFF. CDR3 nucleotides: TGTGCCAGCAGCCAAGAGGAACGGAATGAAAAACTGTTTTTT.

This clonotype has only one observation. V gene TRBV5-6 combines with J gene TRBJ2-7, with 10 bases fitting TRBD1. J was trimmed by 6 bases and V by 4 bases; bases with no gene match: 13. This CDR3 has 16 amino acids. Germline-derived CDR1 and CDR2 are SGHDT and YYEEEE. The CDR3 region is CASSPDRGRFLLEQYF. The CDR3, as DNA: TGTGCCAGCAGCCCCGACAGGGGGCGGTTTCTCCTCGAGCAGTACTTC.

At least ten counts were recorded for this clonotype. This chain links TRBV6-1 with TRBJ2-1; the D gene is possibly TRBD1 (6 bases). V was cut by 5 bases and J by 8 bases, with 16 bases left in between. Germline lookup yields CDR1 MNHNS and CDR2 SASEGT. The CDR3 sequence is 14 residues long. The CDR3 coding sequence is TGTGCCAGCAGTCGTGTCAGGGGAATCGATGAGCAGTTCTTC. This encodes CASSRVRGIDEQFF.

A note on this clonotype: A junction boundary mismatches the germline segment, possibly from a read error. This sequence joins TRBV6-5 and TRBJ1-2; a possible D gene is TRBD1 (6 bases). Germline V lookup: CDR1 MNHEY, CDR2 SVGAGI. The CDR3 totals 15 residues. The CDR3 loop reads CTSSYSTLGAWGYTF. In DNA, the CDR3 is TGTACCAGCAGTTACTCGACCCTGGGGGCCTGGGGCTACACCTTC.

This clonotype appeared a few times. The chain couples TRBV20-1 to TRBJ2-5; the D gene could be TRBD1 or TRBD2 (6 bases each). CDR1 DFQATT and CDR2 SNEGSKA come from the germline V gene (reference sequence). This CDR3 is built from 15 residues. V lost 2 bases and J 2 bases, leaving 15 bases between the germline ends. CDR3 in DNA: TGCAGTGCTAGAAGGGGGGCAACCAGACAAGAGACCCAGTACTTC. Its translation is CSARRGATRQETQYF.

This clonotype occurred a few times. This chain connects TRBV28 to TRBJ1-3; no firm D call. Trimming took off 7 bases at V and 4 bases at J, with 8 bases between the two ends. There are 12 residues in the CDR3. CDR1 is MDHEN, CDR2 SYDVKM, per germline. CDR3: CASKAAGNTIYF. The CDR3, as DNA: TGTGCCAGCAAGGCAGCCGGAAACACCATATATTTT.

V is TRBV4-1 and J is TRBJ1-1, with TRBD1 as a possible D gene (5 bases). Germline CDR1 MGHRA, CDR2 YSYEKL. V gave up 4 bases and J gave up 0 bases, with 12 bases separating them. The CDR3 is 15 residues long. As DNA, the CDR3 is TGCGCCAGCAGCCTAGCCGGGACGGTGAACACTGAAGCTTTCTTT. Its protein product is CASSLAGTVNTEAFF.

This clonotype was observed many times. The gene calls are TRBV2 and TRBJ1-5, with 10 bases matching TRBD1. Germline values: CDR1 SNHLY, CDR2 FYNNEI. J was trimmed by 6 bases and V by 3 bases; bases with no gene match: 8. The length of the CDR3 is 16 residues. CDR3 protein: CASSDRQGAASQPQHF. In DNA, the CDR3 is TGTGCCAGCAGTGACCGACAGGGGGCGGCCAGTCAGCCCCAGCATTTT.

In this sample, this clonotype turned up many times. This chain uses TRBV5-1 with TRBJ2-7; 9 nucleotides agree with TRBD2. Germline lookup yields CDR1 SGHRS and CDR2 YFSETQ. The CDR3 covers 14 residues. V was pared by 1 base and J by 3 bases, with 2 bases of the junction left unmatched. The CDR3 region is CASSLTAGGYEQYF. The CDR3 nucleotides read TGCGCCAGCAGCTTGACAGCGGGGGGCTACGAGCAGTACTTC.

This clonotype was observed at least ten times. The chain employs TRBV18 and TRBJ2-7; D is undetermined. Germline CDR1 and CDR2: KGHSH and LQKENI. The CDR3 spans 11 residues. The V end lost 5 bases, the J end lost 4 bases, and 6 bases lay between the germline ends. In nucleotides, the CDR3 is TGTGCCAGCTCATCCAGGTACGAGCAGTACTTC. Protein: CASSSRYEQYF.

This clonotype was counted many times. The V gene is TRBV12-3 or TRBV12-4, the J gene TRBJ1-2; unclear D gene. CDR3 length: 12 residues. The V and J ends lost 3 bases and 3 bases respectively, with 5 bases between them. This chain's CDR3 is CASSFSDYGYTF. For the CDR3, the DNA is TGTGCCAGCAGTTTCTCGGACTATGGCTACACCTTC.

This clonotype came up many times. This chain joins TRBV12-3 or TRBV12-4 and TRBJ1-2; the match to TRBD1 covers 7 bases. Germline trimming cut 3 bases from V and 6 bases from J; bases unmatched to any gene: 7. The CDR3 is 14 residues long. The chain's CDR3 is CASSLGQGGNGYTF. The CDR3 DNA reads TGTGCCAGCAGTTTGGGGCAGGGGGGGAATGGCTACACCTTC.

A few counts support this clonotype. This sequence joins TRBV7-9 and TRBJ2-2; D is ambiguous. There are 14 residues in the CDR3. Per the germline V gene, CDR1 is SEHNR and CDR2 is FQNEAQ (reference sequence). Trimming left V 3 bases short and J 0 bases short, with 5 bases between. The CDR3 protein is CASSFQTNTGELFF. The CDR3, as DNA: TGTGCCAGCAGCTTCCAGACGAACACCGGGGAGCTGTTTTTT.

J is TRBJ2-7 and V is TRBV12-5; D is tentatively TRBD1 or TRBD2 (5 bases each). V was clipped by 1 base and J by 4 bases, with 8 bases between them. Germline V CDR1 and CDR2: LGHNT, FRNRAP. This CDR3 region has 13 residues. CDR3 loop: CASGLAGAYEQYF. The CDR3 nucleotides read TGTGCTAGTGGTTTGGCCGGGGCTTACGAGCAGTACTTC.

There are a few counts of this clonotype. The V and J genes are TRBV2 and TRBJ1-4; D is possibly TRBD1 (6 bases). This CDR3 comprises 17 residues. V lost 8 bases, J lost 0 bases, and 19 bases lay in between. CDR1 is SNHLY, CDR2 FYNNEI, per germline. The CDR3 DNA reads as TGTGCCAGCGTCGAGCGGACAGTAGCGGCAACTAATGAAAAACTGTTTTTT. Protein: CASVERTVAATNEKLFF.

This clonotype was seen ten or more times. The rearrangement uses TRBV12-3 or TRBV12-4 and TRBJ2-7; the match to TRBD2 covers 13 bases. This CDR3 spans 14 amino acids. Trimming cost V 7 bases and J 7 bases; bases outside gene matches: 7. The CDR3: CASKLAGGPGEQYF. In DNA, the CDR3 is TGTGCCAGCAAACTAGCGGGGGGGCCTGGAGAGCAGTACTTC.

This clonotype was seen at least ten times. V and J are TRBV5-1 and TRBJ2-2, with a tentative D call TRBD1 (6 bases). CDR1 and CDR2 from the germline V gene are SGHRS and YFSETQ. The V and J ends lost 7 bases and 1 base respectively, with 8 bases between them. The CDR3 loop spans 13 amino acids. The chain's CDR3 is CASSTGNTGELFF. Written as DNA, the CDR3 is TGCGCCAGCTCGACAGGGAACACCGGGGAGCTGTTTTTT.

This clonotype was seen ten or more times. This CDR3 reads CASSLNQGNNEQFF. CDR3 nucleotide sequence: TGTGCCAGCAGCTTAAACCAGGGGAACAATGAGCAGTTCTTC. The chain uses TRBV7-8 and TRBJ2-1, with D possibly matching TRBD1 (6 bases). Germline V gene data show CDR1 as SGHVS and CDR2 as FQNEAQ. V lost 2 bases and J 5 bases, leaving 10 bases between the germline ends. This CDR3 is built from 14 residues.

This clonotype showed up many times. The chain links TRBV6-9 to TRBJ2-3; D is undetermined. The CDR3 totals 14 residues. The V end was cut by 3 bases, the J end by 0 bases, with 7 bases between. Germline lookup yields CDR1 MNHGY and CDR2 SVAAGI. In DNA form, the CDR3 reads TGTGCCAGCAGTTACCTAGGGAGCACAGATACGCAGTATTTT. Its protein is CASSYLGSTDTQYF.